This T cell receptor (beta chain) comes out of a study of T-cell memory formation after mild COVID-19. Study outcomes and limitations: Pre-infection memory already had some responding clones, implying cross-reactive memory joined. Proof of SARS-CoV-2 specificity was absent for the second-wave clones that crested on day 37.

TCRdb re-derived calls from the 5' RACE reads in MiXCR, one entry per CDR3 protein. The data hold 350,000 to 400,000 distinct CDR3 sequences, with around a fifth observed a single time. This clonotype occurred a few times. Its antigen remains unidentified. The CDR3 loop spans 19 amino acids. With 6 bases clipped from V and 1 base from J, the junction kept 11 bases outside the gene matches. Looked up from germline, CDR1 is SGHTA and CDR2 is FQGNSA. This rearrangement joins TRBV7-2 to TRBJ2-1, with 14 nucleotides matching TRBD2. Sequenced: PBMCs or a T cell subset sorted from them (not recorded which). The receptor comes from an adult woman who had mild COVID-19 (a few samples of this study predate the infection). Cell type and time point are not known. The CDR3 here is CASRQSRTSGRFSYNEQFF. CDR3 in DNA: TGTGCCAGCAGACAATCTCGGACTAGCGGGAGGTTTTCCTACAATGAGCAGTTCTTC.